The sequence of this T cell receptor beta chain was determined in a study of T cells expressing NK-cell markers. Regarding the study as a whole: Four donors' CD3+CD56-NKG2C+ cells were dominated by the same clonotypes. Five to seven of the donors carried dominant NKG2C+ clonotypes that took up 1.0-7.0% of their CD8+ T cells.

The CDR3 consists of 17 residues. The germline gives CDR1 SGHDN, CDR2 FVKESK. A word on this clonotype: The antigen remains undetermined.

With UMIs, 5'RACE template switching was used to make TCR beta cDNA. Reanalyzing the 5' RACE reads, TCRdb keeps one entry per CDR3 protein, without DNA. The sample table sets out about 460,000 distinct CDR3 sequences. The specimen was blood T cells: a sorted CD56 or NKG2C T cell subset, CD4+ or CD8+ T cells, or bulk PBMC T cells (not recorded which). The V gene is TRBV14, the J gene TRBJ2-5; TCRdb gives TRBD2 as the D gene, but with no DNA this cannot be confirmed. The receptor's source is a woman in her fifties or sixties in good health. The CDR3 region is CASSQRGLAGLQETQYF.